These T cell receptor beta chains were read from a single sample in a study of cytomegalovirus exposure and HLA in healthy donors. Sequenced by immunoSEQ multiplex PCR; TCRdb stores in-frame clones only, minus some. The sample yields around 110,000 clones, 74% seen once. Sequenced: PBMCs. The source is a man aged 30 to 39 in good health and CMV-seropositive. CDR3s include the opening cysteine and the closing phenylalanine or tryptophan. The order of the fields is J gene, clone size, V gene, D gene, CDR3 DNA, CDR3 protein. The D gene is left open where the match is weak. Size values are once, few and many counts, or a class for expanded clones, and some rows have none.

J: TRBJ2-1
size: few
V: TRBV11-2
D: TRBD2
DNA: TGTGCCAGCAGCTTAGAACTAGCGCGCGATGAGCAGTTCTTC
CDR3: CASSLELARDEQFF

J: TRBJ1-5
size: NA
V: TRBV6-5
D: TRBD1
DNA: TGTGCCGCTCGACAGGGAGGCAGCAATCAGCCCCAGCATTTT
CDR3: CAARQGGSNQPQHF

J: TRBJ1-2
size: once
V: TRBV19
D: TRBD1
DNA: TGTGCCAGTAGTGGGGGACAGGGAAACTATGGCTACACCTTC
CDR3: CASSGGQGNYGYTF

J: TRBJ2-7
size: NA
V: TRBV14
D: NA
DNA: TGTGCCAGCAGCCAGGCGGGACAGACACCCTACGAGCAGTACTTC
CDR3: CASSQAGQTPYEQYF

J: TRBJ2-2
size: few
V: TRBV5-1
D: NA
DNA: TGCGCCAGCAGCGCCCGTCCGGGAACGAACACCGGGGAGCTGTTTTTT
CDR3: CASSARPGTNTGELFF

J: TRBJ2-1
size: NA
V: TRBV5-1
D: NA
DNA: TGCGCCAGCAGCTTGGGCCGACAGATCTCCTACAATGAGCAGTTCTTC
CDR3: CASSLGRQISYNEQFF

J: TRBJ2-1
size: few
V: TRBV5-1
D: TRBD1
DNA: TGCGCCAGCACCACGCCCGGGACAGGGTACAATGAGCAGTTCTTC
CDR3: CASTTPGTGYNEQFF

J: TRBJ2-1
size: NA
V: TRBV5-5
D: NA
DNA: TGTGCCAGCAGCCCCCCCCGGGCGGGCTCCTACAATGAGCAGTTCTTC
CDR3: CASSPPRAGSYNEQFF

J: TRBJ2-1
size: few
V: TRBV6-6
D: TRBD2
DNA: TGTGCCAGCAGTCGTGGAACTAGCGGCACCTACAATGAGCAGTTCTTC
CDR3: CASSRGTSGTYNEQFF

J: TRBJ1-1
size: NA
V: TRBV2
D: NA
DNA: TGTGCCAGCACCACAAGGCGGGGAAGAGGAAACACTGAAGCTTTCTTT
CDR3: CASTTRRGRGNTEAFF

J: TRBJ1-5
size: NA
V: TRBV7-9
D: NA
DNA: TGTGCCAGCAGCGACGGGGGGATGAGTCAGCCCCAGCATTTT
CDR3: CASSDGGMSQPQHF

J: TRBJ1-5
size: few
V: TRBV6-5
D: NA
DNA: TGTGCCAGCAGTTTAACGACAGGTAGCAATCAGCCCCAGCATTTT
CDR3: CASSLTTGSNQPQHF

J: TRBJ2-1
size: once
V: TRBV6-5
D: TRBD2
DNA: TGTGCCAGCAGTTCTGTAGCGGGCCTACACAATGAGCAGTTCTTC
CDR3: CASSSVAGLHNEQFF

J: TRBJ2-7
size: NA
V: TRBV6-5
D: NA
DNA: TGTGCCAGCCAGGGTGGGGGCTATTCCAACGAGCAGTACTTC
CDR3: CASQGGGYSNEQYF

J: TRBJ2-5
size: once
V: TRBV7-6
D: TRBD1
DNA: TGTGCCAGCAGCCTGACAGGGGACAAAGAGACCCAGTACTTC
CDR3: CASSLTGDKETQYF

J: TRBJ2-7
size: NA
V: TRBV7-9
D: TRBD1
DNA: TGTGCCAGCAGCTCCTCGGACAGGGGGCACTACGAGCAGTACTTC
CDR3: CASSSSDRGHYEQYF

J: TRBJ2-1
size: NA
V: TRBV9
D: NA
DNA: TGTGCCAGCAGCCCGATTCGCGACAATGAGCAGTTCTTC
CDR3: CASSPIRDNEQFF

J: TRBJ1-1
size: NA
V: TRBV9
D: NA
DNA: TGTGCCAGCAGCGTAGGAGGCGCTGGTAGCAACACTGAAGCTTTCTTT
CDR3: CASSVGGAGSNTEAFF

J: TRBJ1-1
size: NA
V: TRBV6-5
D: NA
DNA: TGTGCCAGCGGACGCAGGGAAGCCGATGCTGAAGCTTTCTTT
CDR3: CASGRREADAEAFF

J: TRBJ1-2
size: NA
V: TRBV18
D: TRBD1
DNA: TGTGCCAGCTCACCGGAGGGACAGGCCCCCCAGGTGGCCTTC
CDR3: CASSPEGQAPQVAF

J: TRBJ2-5
size: NA
V: TRBV5-4
D: TRBD1
DNA: TGTGCCAGCAGGGCGGGACAGGGGGAGACCCAGTACTTC
CDR3: CASRAGQGETQYF

J: TRBJ2-7
size: few
V: TRBV7-7
D: TRBD2
DNA: TGTGCCAGCAGCAGACTAGCGGGAAGCCACGAGCAGTACTTC
CDR3: CASSRLAGSHEQYF

J: TRBJ2-1
size: NA
V: TRBV12-1
D: NA
DNA: TGTGCCAGCAGCTTACCGGGACTAGCGGGTCAAAGCTCCTACAATGAGCAGTTCTTC
CDR3: CASSLPGLAGQSSYNEQFF

J: TRBJ2-3
size: NA
V: TRBV11-2
D: TRBD1
DNA: TGTGCCAGCAACTATGTGGGACAGGGGTTTCCAGCCCGCACAGATACGCAGTATTTT
CDR3: CASNYVGQGFPARTDTQYF

J: TRBJ1-5
size: NA
V: TRBV27
D: NA
DNA: TGTGCCAGCAGTCGGACAGACAATCAGCCCCAGCATTTT
CDR3: CASSRTDNQPQHF

J: TRBJ2-6
size: once
V: TRBV29-1
D: TRBD1
DNA: TGCAGCGTTGGCAACCGTCCGGGACAGGGGGCCGGTGGGGCCAACGTCCTGACTTTC
CDR3: CSVGNRPGQGAGGANVLTF

J: TRBJ1-1
size: NA
V: TRBV11-3
D: NA
DNA: TGTGCCAGCAGCTTAGCGGCAGGATATGAAGCTTTCTTT
CDR3: CASSLAAGYEAFF

J: TRBJ2-3
size: NA
V: TRBV6-5
D: TRBD2
DNA: TGTGCCAGCAGTTACGCGGGGGGGGGCGACACAGATACGCAGTATTTT
CDR3: CASSYAGGGDTDTQYF

J: TRBJ2-6
size: NA
V: TRBV7-9
D: TRBD1
DNA: TGTGCCAGCAGCTTACGGACAGGGAACCCGAACTCTGGGGCCAACGTCCTGACTTTC
CDR3: CASSLRTGNPNSGANVLTF

J: TRBJ2-1
size: NA
V: TRBV30
D: NA
DNA: TGTGCCTGGAGTGTCCCTGATACATACAATGAGCAGTTCTTC
CDR3: CAWSVPDTYNEQFF

J: TRBJ1-1
size: few
V: TRBV7-9
D: TRBD1
DNA: TGTGCCAGCAGCTTAACTCTACAGGGGGCTGAAGCTTTCTTT
CDR3: CASSLTLQGAEAFF

J: TRBJ2-5
size: NA
V: TRBV5-1
D: TRBD2
DNA: TGCGCCAGCAGCTACACCGGGACTAGCGAAGAGACCCAGTACTTC
CDR3: CASSYTGTSEETQYF

J: TRBJ1-6
size: NA
V: TRBV6-5
D: TRBD1
DNA: TGTGCCAGCAGTTTCTACGGACAGGTCAATTCACCCCTCCACTTT
CDR3: CASSFYGQVNSPLHF

J: TRBJ2-7
size: once
V: TRBV6-1
D: TRBD2
DNA: TGTGCCAGCCCCGGGGGGTTTGTTGCCTACGAGCAGTACTTC
CDR3: CASPGGFVAYEQYF

J: TRBJ2-5
size: few
V: TRBV9
D: NA
DNA: TGTGCCAGCAGCGTAGGAGCGGTCCAAGAGACCCAGTACTTC
CDR3: CASSVGAVQETQYF

J: TRBJ2-3
size: NA
V: TRBV6-1
D: NA
DNA: TGTGCCAGCCGATTAGCGGATACGCAGTATTTT
CDR3: CASRLADTQYF

J: TRBJ2-1
size: NA
V: TRBV2
D: TRBD2
DNA: TGTGCCAGCACACTAGCGGGGGGCTCCTACAATGAGCAGTTCTTC
CDR3: CASTLAGGSYNEQFF

J: TRBJ2-7
size: NA
V: TRBV6-6
D: TRBD1
DNA: TGTGCCAGCAGTGACGAACAGGGGACCCACGAGCAGTACTTC
CDR3: CASSDEQGTHEQYF

J: TRBJ2-6
size: NA
V: TRBV19
D: TRBD1
DNA: TGTGCCAGTAGTCAAGGCCCGGGACAGAGCCCTGGGGCCAACGTCCTGACTTTC
CDR3: CASSQGPGQSPGANVLTF